This T cell receptor beta chain was found in a study of blood T cell repertoires in COVID-19. Measured with immunoSEQ multiplex PCR; TCRdb has only the in-frame clones, and not every one. The data hold about 70,000 clones, with 79% observed a single time. This CDR3 is 14 amino acids long. Germline values: CDR1 SQVTM, CDR2 ANQGSEA. Trimming removed 7 bases from V and 3 bases from J; junction bases left unmatched: 12. The V and J genes are TRBV29-1 and TRBJ2-7; 7 bases align to TRBD1. The sequence came from a woman aged 55-70 years with acute or convalescent COVID-19. Sequences were obtained from peripheral blood. In DNA form, the CDR3 reads TGCAGCGCCGCGGCCAGGGGGATTAACTACGAGCAGTACTTC. Residues: CSAAARGINYEQYF.